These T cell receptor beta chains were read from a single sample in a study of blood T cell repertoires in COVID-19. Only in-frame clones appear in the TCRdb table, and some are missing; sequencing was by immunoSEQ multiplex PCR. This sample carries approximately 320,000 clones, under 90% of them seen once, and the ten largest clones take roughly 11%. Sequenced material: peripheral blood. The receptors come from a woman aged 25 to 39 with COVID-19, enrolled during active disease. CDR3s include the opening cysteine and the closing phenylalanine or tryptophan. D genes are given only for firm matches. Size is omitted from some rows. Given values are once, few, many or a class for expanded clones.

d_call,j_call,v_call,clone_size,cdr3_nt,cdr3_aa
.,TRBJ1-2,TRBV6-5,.,TGTGCCAGCAGTTACTCCCACGTACTAGATGGCTACACCTTC,CASSYSHVLDGYTF
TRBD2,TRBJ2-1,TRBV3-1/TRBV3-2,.,TGTGCCAGCAGCCCCCCTTGGGGCGGGGGAAGATACAATGAGCAGTTCTTC,CASSPPWGGGRYNEQFF
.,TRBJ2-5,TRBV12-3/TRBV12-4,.,TGTGCCAGCACTAATTACGGTGCGGAGACCCAGTACTTC,CASTNYGAETQYF
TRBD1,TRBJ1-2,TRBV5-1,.,TGCGCCAGCAGCTGGACAGGGCTTCAAGGCTACACCTTC,CASSWTGLQGYTF
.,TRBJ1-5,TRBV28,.,TGTGCCAGCAAGGGGGGGATTTATAGCAATCAGCCCCAGCATTTT,CASKGGIYSNQPQHF
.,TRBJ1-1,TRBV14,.,TGTGCCAGCAACCCATCCCCCCTGCAGGGATCGGCCCAGGCTGAAGCTTTCTTT,CASNPSPLQGSAQAEAFF
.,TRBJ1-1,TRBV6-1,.,TGTGCCAGCAGTGAAGATAGGGGATTGAACACTGAAGCTTTCTTT,CASSEDRGLNTEAFF
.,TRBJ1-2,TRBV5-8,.,TGTGCCAGCAGCCCCTCCTATGGCTACACCTTC,CASSPSYGYTF
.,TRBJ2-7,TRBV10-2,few,TGCGCCAGCAGTGAGTCGGCGGGGTCCCCCTACGAGCAGTACTTC,CASSESAGSPYEQYF
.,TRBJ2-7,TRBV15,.,TGTGCCACCAGCAGAGAGGTTACTATCTACGAGCAGTACTTC,CATSREVTIYEQYF
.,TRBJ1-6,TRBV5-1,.,TGCGCCAGCGGGCAAGGGGTGAATTCACCCCTCCACTTT,CASGQGVNSPLHF
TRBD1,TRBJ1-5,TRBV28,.,TGTGCCAGCAGTACCCTCAGGGGGTCTCAGCCCCAGCATTTT,CASSTLRGSQPQHF
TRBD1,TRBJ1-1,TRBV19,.,TGTGCCAGTAGTACCAGACAGGGAGTAGAAGCTTTCTTT,CASSTRQGVEAFF
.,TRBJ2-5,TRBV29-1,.,TGCAGCGTTGACGTGGCAGGGGTCGGGACCCAGTACTTC,CSVDVAGVGTQYF
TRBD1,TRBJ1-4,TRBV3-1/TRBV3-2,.,TGTGCCAGCAGCCTTTTGGGGACAGGGGATGAAAAACTGTTTTTT,CASSLLGTGDEKLFF
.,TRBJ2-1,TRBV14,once,TGTGCCAGCACCCCGATCGGTCGGGACTGGGAGCAGTTCTTC,CASTPIGRDWEQFF
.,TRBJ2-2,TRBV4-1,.,TGCGCCAGCAGCCAAGATAGCAGCTTCACCGGGGAGCTGTTTTTT,CASSQDSSFTGELFF
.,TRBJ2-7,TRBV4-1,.,TGCGCCAGCAGCCAAGGAGGGCACCCTTACGAGCAGTACTTC,CASSQGGHPYEQYF
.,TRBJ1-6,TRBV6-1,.,TGTGCCAGCAGTGACCAGGGATGGGGAAATTCACCCCTCCACTTT,CASSDQGWGNSPLHF
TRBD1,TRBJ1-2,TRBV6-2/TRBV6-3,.,TGTGCCAGCAGTAGGACAGGGTATATTAACTATGGCTACACCTTC,CASSRTGYINYGYTF
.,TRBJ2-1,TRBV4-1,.,TGCGCCAGCAGCCAATTCCAGGCCTCCTACAATGAGCAGTTCTTC,CASSQFQASYNEQFF
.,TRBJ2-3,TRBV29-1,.,TGCAGCGTTGAACCGGGAGAAGGGGCTGCACCAGATACGCAGTATTTT,CSVEPGEGAAPDTQYF
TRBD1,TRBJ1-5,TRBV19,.,TGTGCCAGTAGTATACAGGGGGAAGGGAAGCCCCAGCATTTT,CASSIQGEGKPQHF
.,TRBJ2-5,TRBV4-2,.,TGTGCCAGCAGCCCCCGGGATCAAGAGACCCAGTACTTC,CASSPRDQETQYF
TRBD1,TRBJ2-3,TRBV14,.,TGTGCCAGCAGCCCCACGACAGGGAGCACAGATACGCAGTATTTT,CASSPTTGSTDTQYF
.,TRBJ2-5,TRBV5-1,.,TGCGCCAGCAGCTTGACGCGGGAGACCCAGTACTTC,CASSLTRETQYF
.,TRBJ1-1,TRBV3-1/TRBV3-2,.,TGTGCCAGCAGCCAGGGACTCAATGAAGCTTTCTTT,CASSQGLNEAFF
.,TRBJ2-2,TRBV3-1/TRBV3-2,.,TGTGCCAGCAGCCAAGAGCCGATCGGGACCGGGGAGCTGTTTTTT,CASSQEPIGTGELFF
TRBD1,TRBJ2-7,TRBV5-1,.,TGCGCCAGCAGCGCCCCCGGGACAGGGGGTAACGAGCAGTACTTC,CASSAPGTGGNEQYF
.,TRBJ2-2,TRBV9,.,TGTGCCAGCAGCGCCGGAGGGTCGAACACCGGGGAGCTGTTTTTT,CASSAGGSNTGELFF
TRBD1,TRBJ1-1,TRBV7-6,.,TGTGCCAGCAGCTTACAGGGGGCCACTGAAGCTTTCTTT,CASSLQGATEAFF
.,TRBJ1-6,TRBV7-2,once,TGTGCCAGCAGCTTTGGAGGGATCACCTATAATTCACCCCTCCACTTT,CASSFGGITYNSPLHF
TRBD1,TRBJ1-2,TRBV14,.,TGTGCCAGCAGCCAGGGGGGACAGGTCTCCTTCTATGGCTACACCTTC,CASSQGGQVSFYGYTF
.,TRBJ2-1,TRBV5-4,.,TGTGCCAGCAGCGGCTCGGGTGAGCAGTTCTTC,CASSGSGEQFF
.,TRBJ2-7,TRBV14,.,TGTGCCAGCAGCCAAGTAGATGTCAGGGGCCCAATCCCGTCCTACGAGCAGTACTTC,CASSQVDVRGPIPSYEQYF
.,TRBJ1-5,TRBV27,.,TGTGCCAGCAGTTTAGTAGGGGGTAATAGCAATCAGCCCCAGCATTTT,CASSLVGGNSNQPQHF
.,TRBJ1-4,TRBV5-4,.,TGTGCCAGCAGCGGACGAAAGGGGGAAAAACTGTTTTTT,CASSGRKGEKLFF
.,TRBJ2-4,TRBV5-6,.,TGTGCCAGCAGCGCTCTTGGAGGGGTGGCGGAAAACATTCAGTACTTC,CASSALGGVAENIQYF
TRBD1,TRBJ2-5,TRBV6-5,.,TGTGCCAGCGAGACAGGGGGTCGATGGGGTCAGTACTTC,CASETGGRWGQYF
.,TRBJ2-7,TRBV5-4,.,TGTGCCAGCAGCTTGGCCCCTGACAGCTACTACGAGCAGTACTTC,CASSLAPDSYYEQYF
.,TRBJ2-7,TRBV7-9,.,TGTGCCAGCAGCTTAGCTCCCTTAAAAGAAACAGGGAGCTACGAGCAGTACTTC,CASSLAPLKETGSYEQYF
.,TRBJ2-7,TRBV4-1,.,TGCGCCAGCAGCCAACCCGTGAGCAGGGTGAAGAACGAGCAGTACTTC,CASSQPVSRVKNEQYF
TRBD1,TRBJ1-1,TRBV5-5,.,TGTGCCAGCAGCTCCGGGACAGGGTCATACACTGAAGCTTTCTTT,CASSSGTGSYTEAFF
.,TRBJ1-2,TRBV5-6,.,TGTGCCAGCAGCTTGTCGGCGGGGGCGAGGAGTCACTATGGCTACACCTTC,CASSLSAGARSHYGYTF
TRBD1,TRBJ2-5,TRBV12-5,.,TGTGCTAGTGGTTGGGCCGGGACAGGGGCTGTGCAGACCCAGTACTTC,CASGWAGTGAVQTQYF
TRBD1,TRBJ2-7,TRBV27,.,TGTGCCAGCAGTTTATCCGGGACAGGGTTCCACGAGCAGTACTTC,CASSLSGTGFHEQYF
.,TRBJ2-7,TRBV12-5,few,TGTGCTAGCCTCGAGGAGGGAAAGGCATACGAGCAGTACTTC,CASLEEGKAYEQYF
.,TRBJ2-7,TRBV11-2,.,TGTGCCAGCAGCTTAGTTGGGGCTGCCTCCTACGAGCAGTACTTC,CASSLVGAASYEQYF
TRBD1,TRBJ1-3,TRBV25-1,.,TGTGCCAGCAGTCGTATCGGGACAGGGGGAAACACCATATATTTT,CASSRIGTGGNTIYF
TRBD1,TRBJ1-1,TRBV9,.,TGTGCCAGCAATCCGACAGGGGCATGGGGAATGAACACTGAAGCTTTCTTT,CASNPTGAWGMNTEAFF
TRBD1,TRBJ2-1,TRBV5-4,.,TGTGCCAGCAGCTTCCGGGACAGGGTCTACAATGAGCAGTTCTTC,CASSFRDRVYNEQFF
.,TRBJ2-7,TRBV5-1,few,TGCGCCAGCAGCTTGGCCCCGGGGTCCGAGCAGTACTTC,CASSLAPGSEQYF
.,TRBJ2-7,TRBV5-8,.,TGTGCCAGCAGCTTGGCCGCGGAAGAGCAGTACTTC,CASSLAAEEQYF